Shown below are 22 T cell receptor beta chains from a single sample sequenced in a study of beta chain features in type 1 diabetes. Study-level findings and limits: In all four CD4+ subsets, TCRB CDR3 length was significantly, moderately reduced in type 1 diabetes.

These receptors' antigens are unknown. Expressed TCRB transcripts were sequenced because the isolated RNA had all been reverse transcribed beforehand. Some clones are missing from TCRdb's copy, which holds only in-frame ones; the method was immunoSEQ multiplex PCR. The table shows 160,000 or so clones, with around 9.7% occurring only once. Source material: central memory CD4+ T cells from blood. Receptors originate from a woman aged 25 to 39 with type 1 diabetes.

This clone was detected only a few times. The rearrangement links TRBV5-6 to TRBJ2-1; 11 bases are shared with TRBD2. The ends lost 2 bases at V and 4 bases at J; junction bases unmatched: 2. Per germline, CDR1 SGHDT and CDR2 YYEEEE. CDR3 length: 15 amino acids. Here the CDR3 reads CASSLLAGVYNEQFF. The CDR3 DNA sequence: TGTGCCAGCAGCTTACTAGCGGGAGTATACAATGAGCAGTTCTTC.

In its sample, this clone was seen a few times. This sequence joins TRBV6-5 and TRBJ1-5; no clear D gene. This CDR3 comprises 13 residues. CDR1 MNHEY and CDR2 SVGAGI come from the germline V gene. With 0 bases removed from V and 4 bases from J, the gap between germline ends came to 4 bases. The CDR3 bases are TGTGCCAGCAGTTACTCGACTAATCAGCCCCAGCATTTT. Translating it yields CASSYSTNQPQHF.

This clone was seen only a few times. The CDR3 DNA is TGTGCCAGCAGCAGGGGTTATGGCTACACCTTC. It codes for CASSRGYGYTF. This rearrangement joins TRBV6-6 to TRBJ1-2; a weak D match, TRBD1 (6 bases). Between the trimmed V and J ends, which lost 6 bases and 5 bases, there was a span of 7 bases. Per germline, CDR1 MNHNY and CDR2 SVGAGI (reference sequence). The CDR3 spans 11 residues.

The J gene is TRBJ2-5, the V gene TRBV2; D perhaps matches TRBD1 (5 bases). Per germline, CDR1 SNHLY and CDR2 FYNNEI. The CDR3 runs 12 residues. Trimming left V 7 bases short and J 5 bases short, with 11 bases between. The CDR3 region has the DNA TGTGCCAGCACAGGGTTAGAGGAGACCCAGTACTTC. It yields the protein CASTGLEETQYF.

This sequence joins TRBV11-2 and TRBJ2-1; 14 bases agree with TRBD2. The V segment lost 1 base and the J segment 6 bases; nucleotides outside the gene matches: 11. This CDR3 is 19 amino acids long. Looked up from germline, CDR1 is SGHAT and CDR2 is FQNNGV. In DNA form, the CDR3 reads TGTGCCAGCAGCTTAGTAGAAGGGGACGGACTAGCGGGGGGCAATGAGCAGTTCTTC. This gives the protein CASSLVEGDGLAGGNEQFF. Full variable domain (rest looked up from reference TRBV11-2 and TRBJ2-1): EAGVAQSPRYKIIEKRQSVAFWCNPISGHATLYWYQQILGQGPKLLIQFQNNGVVDDSQLPKDRFSAERLKGVDSTLKIQPAKLEDSAVYLCASSLVEGDGLAGGNEQFFGPGTRLTVL.

This clone occurred a few times. J is TRBJ1-2 and V is TRBV30; TRBD1 matches at 7 bases. The V gene end was trimmed by 4 bases and the J gene end by 6 bases; junction bases not matched to a gene: 8. The length of the CDR3 is 13 residues. Looked up from germline, CDR1 is GTSNPN and CDR2 is SVGIG (reference sequence). CDR3 nucleotides: TGTGCCTGGACCAGGGGGATAAACGATGGCTACACCTTC. Its translation: CAWTRGINDGYTF.

This clone was counted a few times. The rearrangement links TRBV29-1 to TRBJ2-1; TRBD2 matches at 11 bases. The ends lost 7 bases at V and 4 bases at J; junction bases unmatched: 3. Germline-derived CDR1 and CDR2 are SQVTM and ANQGSEA. The CDR3 has 13 amino acids. Here the CDR3 DNA reads TGCAGCGCGGGACTAGCGGCTTACAATGAGCAGTTCTTC. Protein: CSAGLAAYNEQFF.

On this clone: Other DNA sequences from this sample encode an identical CDR3 as well. The chain joins TRBV6-5 to TRBJ2-7; D is unresolved. The CDR3 consists of 11 residues. V was cut by 4 bases and J by 3 bases, with 4 bases left in between. Germline V gene sequence: CDR1 MNHEY, CDR2 SVGAGI. CDR3 in amino acids: CASSSNYEQYF. As DNA, the CDR3 is TGTGCCAGCAGTTCAAACTACGAGCAGTACTTC.

The chain carries TRBV7-3 and TRBJ1-1; D gene unclear. The CDR3 has 14 residues. Deletions cut 0 bases from V and 5 bases from J, with 10 bases between. Germline CDR1 reads SGHTA; CDR2 reads FQGTGA. The CDR3 nucleotides are TGTGCCAGCAGCTTAACGTACGGCGGGACTGAAGCTTTCTTT. Amino acid sequence: CASSLTYGGTEAFF.

The chain uses TRBV10-3 and TRBJ2-7, with 12 nucleotides matching TRBD2. Germline CDR1 reads ENHRY; CDR2 reads SYGVKD. There are 17 residues in the CDR3. Trimming removed 0 bases from V and 4 bases from J; junction bases left unmatched: 7. This chain's CDR3 is CAISESEGLAGTYEQYF. The CDR3 coding sequence is TGTGCCATCAGTGAGTCGGAAGGACTAGCGGGAACATACGAGCAGTACTTC.

This clone was counted between two and nine times. The V gene is TRBV30, the J gene TRBJ1-1; D may be TRBD1 (6 bases). This CDR3 has 13 amino acids. Germline V gene lookup returns CDR1 GTSNPN and CDR2 SVGIG (reference sequence). V gave up 6 bases and J gave up 7 bases, with 18 bases separating them. CDR3 protein: CACLNQGYVEAFF. As DNA, the CDR3 is TGTGCCTGCCTCAATCAGGGGTATGTTGAAGCTTTCTTT. The whole variable domain, filled in from reference TRBV30 and TRBJ1-1, reads SQTIHQWPATLVQPVGSPLSLECTVEGTSNPNLYWYRQAAGRGLQLLFYSVGIGQISSEVPQNLSASRPQDRQFILSSKKLLLSDSGFYLCACLNQGYVEAFFGQGTRLTVV.

This clone appeared a few times. The rearrangement uses TRBV5-6 and TRBJ2-5, with 9 bases matching TRBD1. CDR1 is SGHDT and CDR2 is YYEEEE in the germline V gene. Germline trimming cut 3 bases from V and 4 bases from J; bases unmatched to any gene: 1. The CDR3 consists of 13 residues. CDR3 nucleotide sequence: TGTGCCAGCAGCTCGGGACAGGGAGAGACCCAGTACTTC. Encoded protein: CASSSGQGETQYF.

The chain combines TRBV28 with TRBJ2-5; 9 nucleotides match TRBD1. Per the germline V gene, CDR1 is MDHEN and CDR2 is SYDVKM. J gave up 11 bases and V 6 bases, and 10 bases lay outside the gene matches. This CDR3 has 13 amino acids. The CDR3 protein is CASRTGQGWKQYF. For the CDR3, the DNA is TGTGCCAGCAGGACGGGACAGGGTTGGAAGCAGTACTTC.

The rearrangement uses TRBV27 and TRBJ1-1; a weak D match, TRBD1 (5 bases). V dropped 2 bases and J dropped 1 base, with 14 bases sitting between them. Germline-derived CDR1 and CDR2 are MNHEY and SMNVEV (reference sequence). This CDR3 has 16 amino acids. CDR3 loop: CASSLGLDTSNTEAFF. CDR3 sequence (DNA): TGTGCCAGCAGTTTAGGGTTGGACACATCGAACACTGAAGCTTTCTTT.

This clone has just a few counts. The rearrangement joins TRBV7-9 to TRBJ2-2; maybe TRBD1 (6 bases). V dropped 6 bases and J dropped 5 bases, with 19 bases sitting between them. The CDR3 spans 16 residues. Germline assignment: CDR1 SEHNR and CDR2 FQNEAQ (reference sequence). This CDR3 is CASSPTRGGDTGELFF. The CDR3 DNA is TGTGCCAGCAGTCCGACCAGGGGCGGCGATACCGGGGAGCTGTTTTTT.

The V gene is TRBV19, the J gene TRBJ2-5, with TRBD1 matching 7 bases. Losses at the gene ends were 4 bases for V and 3 bases for J; bases not matched to a gene: 2. This CDR3 comprises 13 residues. Germline values: CDR1 LNHDA, CDR2 SQIVND (reference sequence). CDR3 in DNA: TGTGCCAGTAGTACCGGGACAGAAGAGACCCAGTACTTC. It translates to CASSTGTEETQYF.

This clone came up a few times. The chain links TRBV7-3 to TRBJ2-1; perhaps TRBD2 as D (5 bases). The CDR3 extends over 15 amino acids. CDR1 and CDR2 (germline): SGHTA, FQGTGA. The ends were cut back, 3 bases at V and 8 bases at J, with 17 bases in the middle. CDR3 sequence: CASSLFSAPSDEQFF. The DNA for the CDR3 is TGTGCCAGCAGCTTGTTTAGCGCCCCGTCCGATGAGCAGTTCTTC.

The chain uses TRBV2 and TRBJ2-3, with D possibly matching TRBD2 (6 bases). The V gene lost 5 bases and the J gene lost 2 bases, with 8 bases spanning the gap. CDR1 and CDR2 from the germline V gene are SNHLY and FYNNEI. This CDR3 is built from 13 residues. The CDR3 is CASSWTNTDTQYF. CDR3 coding DNA: TGTGCCAGCAGTTGGACTAACACAGATACGCAGTATTTT.

This clone has only a few counts. The V gene is TRBV18, the J gene TRBJ2-1, with TRBD1 identical over 9 bases. Germline V lookup: CDR1 KGHSH, CDR2 LQKENI. CDR3 length: 15 amino acids. Trimming cost V 2 bases and J 9 bases; bases outside gene matches: 8. CDR3: CASSPGTGIRSEQFF. In nucleotides, the CDR3 is TGTGCCAGCTCACCAGGGACAGGGATAAGGAGTGAGCAGTTCTTC.

This clone appeared a few times. The genes are TRBV11-2 and TRBJ1-2; D may be TRBD1 (6 bases). The V end was cut by 5 bases, the J end by 4 bases, with 17 bases between. Germline V gives CDR1 SGHAT, CDR2 FQNNGV. CDR3 length equals 15 residues. The DNA for the CDR3 is TGTGCCAGCAGCGCCAGAGGGGGACAAACCTATGGCTACACCTTC. Amino acids: CASSARGGQTYGYTF.

The V gene is TRBV7-9, the J gene TRBJ2-4; D unresolved. Trimming pared 0 bases from V and 0 bases from J, leaving 12 bases between. Germline V gene lookup returns CDR1 SEHNR and CDR2 FQNEAQ (reference sequence). The CDR3 extends over 17 amino acids. The CDR3 bases are TGTGCCAGCAGCTTAGCACCAGGAATTTTAGCCAAAAACATTCAGTACTTC. This sequence encodes CASSLAPGILAKNIQYF.

This clone appeared a few times. The V gene is TRBV4-3, the J gene TRBJ2-1; 7 nucleotides match TRBD1. The V gene end was trimmed by 4 bases and the J gene end by 4 bases; junction bases not matched to a gene: 4. Per germline, CDR1 LGHNA and CDR2 YSLEER. CDR3 length: 14 residues. CDR3 coding DNA: TGCGCCAGCAGCCGAGCGACAGGGTACAATGAGCAGTTCTTC. It is translated as CASSRATGYNEQFF.